The next 14 T cell receptor beta chains were all read from a single sample in a study of CD8+ T cells in alopecia areata. Treatment indicated: oral pan-JAK inhibitor, 5-10 mg twice daily. Extracted RNA was reverse transcribed into cDNA, the sequencing template. Here immunoSEQ multiplex PCR was the method, and the copy in TCRdb shows in-frame clones only, minus some. The sample lists under 200,000 clones, around three fifths occurring once. This specimen consisted of CD4+ T cells sorted from blood, obtained at week 4, from a patient treated with tofacitinib. The receptor source for this set is a human donor with alopecia areata.

Only a few counts were recorded for this clone. The J gene is TRBJ1-5, the V gene TRBV30, with D uncertain. Germline loops: CDR1 GTSNPN, CDR2 SVGIG (reference sequence). Between the trimmed V and J ends, which lost 4 bases and 3 bases, there was a span of 10 bases. The CDR3 covers 13 residues. CDR3 sequence: CAWNGRLNQPQHF. The CDR3 DNA reads TGTGCCTGGAACGGACGGCTCAATCAGCCCCAGCATTTT.

The chain carries TRBV9 and TRBJ1-2; TRBD1 aligns across 8 bases. The ends lost 3 bases at V and 4 bases at J; junction bases unmatched: 2. The germline gives CDR1 SGDLS, CDR2 YYNGEE. The CDR3 has 13 amino acids. The CDR3 spells CASSETGGYGYTF. The CDR3 nucleotides read TGTGCCAGCAGCGAAACAGGGGGCTATGGCTACACCTTC.

V gene TRBV10-3 combines with J gene TRBJ2-1; D unresolved. CDR1 and CDR2 (germline): ENHRY, SYGVKD. The CDR3 has 13 residues. V lost 2 bases, J lost 4 bases, and 6 bases lay in between. In nucleotides, the CDR3 is TGTGCCATCAGTGAGCTGAGATACAATGAGCAGTTCTTC. Its protein product is CAISELRYNEQFF.

The chain has TRBV30 and TRBJ1-6, with a weak D call TRBD1 (6 bases). Trimming shortened V by 0 bases and J by 10 bases, and 16 bases separated the two germline ends. CDR1 and CDR2 (germline): GTSNPN, SVGIG (reference sequence). The CDR3 extends over 15 amino acids. The CDR3 DNA follows: TGTGCCTGGAGTGTATCGGAACAGGGAAGCTCACCCCTCCACTTT. This encodes CAWSVSEQGSSPLHF.

This clone came up once. The J gene is TRBJ2-7, the V gene TRBV2; D remains ambiguous. Deletions cut 6 bases from V and 1 base from J, with 13 bases between. The V gene's germline CDR1 is SNHLY and CDR2 FYNNEI. This CDR3 region has 14 residues. The CDR3 DNA is TGTGCCAGCAGAACCGAGGTGAGGTCCTACGAGCAGTACTTC. Its translation: CASRTEVRSYEQYF.

This clone has just a few counts. The chain recombines TRBV29-1 with TRBJ2-3; D may match TRBD1 or TRBD2 (6 bases each). The CDR3 contains 15 residues. V shed 3 bases and J shed 2 bases, with 15 bases lying between them. From germline, CDR1 is SQVTM and CDR2 ANQGSEA. Here the CDR3 reads CSVDWGAHNTDTQYF. The CDR3 DNA reads as TGCAGCGTTGATTGGGGGGCCCACAACACAGATACGCAGTATTTT.

The chain employs TRBV27 and TRBJ1-5; the D gene is possibly TRBD1 (6 bases). The CDR3 runs 15 residues. Germline V CDR1 and CDR2: MNHEY, SMNVEV (reference sequence). Trimming pared 0 bases from V and 10 bases from J, leaving 16 bases between. In DNA form, the CDR3 reads TGTGCCAGCAGTTTATCCACAAGGGGGGATGGACCCCAGCATTTT. Its protein product is CASSLSTRGDGPQHF.

This clone was counted a single time. J is TRBJ1-1 and V is TRBV13; D possibly corresponds to TRBD1 (6 bases). The CDR3 spans 17 residues. Germline loops: CDR1 PRHDT, CDR2 FYEKMQ (reference sequence). The ends were cut back, 4 bases at V and 3 bases at J, with 21 bases in the middle. The CDR3 loop reads CASSSTHLTGLYTEAFF. In DNA form, the CDR3 reads TGTGCCAGCAGCTCAACGCACCTTACAGGGTTGTACACTGAAGCTTTCTTT. Full variable domain (remainder filled in from reference TRBV13 and TRBJ1-1): AAGVIQSPRHLIKEKRETATLKCYPIPRHDTVYWYQQGPGQDPQFLISFYEKMQSDKGSIPDRFSAQQFSDYHSELNMSSLELGDSALYFCASSSTHLTGLYTEAFFGQGTRLTVV.

Regarding this clone: One junction end disagrees with the germline gene, perhaps due to a read error. The chain employs TRBV4-1 and TRBJ2-6; D perhaps matches TRBD1 (5 bases). Germline lookup yields CDR1 MGHRA and CDR2 YSYEKL. This CDR3 spans 19 amino acids. CDR3 nucleotide sequence: TGCGCCAGCAGCCAAGAACGTTCAGGGCCCACATCTGGCGCCAACGTCCTGACTTTC. It is translated as CASSQERSGPTSGANVLTF.

The chain couples TRBV6-1 to TRBJ1-1, with a weak D call TRBD1 (5 bases). CDR3 length: 12 amino acids. Germline V gene sequence: CDR1 MNHNS, CDR2 SASEGT. With 2 bases removed from V and 8 bases from J, the gap between germline ends came to 9 bases. CDR3 in DNA: TGTGCCAGCAGTGAATCCTGGGGGGAAGCTTTCTTT. Encoded protein: CASSESWGEAFF.

The V call is TRBV29-1, the J call TRBJ2-5, with D perhaps matching TRBD2 (6 bases). V shed 4 bases and J shed 4 bases, with 10 bases lying between them. The germline gives CDR1 SQVTM, CDR2 ANQGSEA. The CDR3 has 12 residues. In DNA form, the CDR3 reads TGCAGCGTTGCTCTAGCGTTAGAGACCCAGTACTTC. Its protein product is CSVALALETQYF. The full variable domain, its missing parts supplied by reference TRBV29-1 and TRBJ2-5, is SAVISQKPSRDICQRGTSLTIQCQVDSQVTMMFWYRQQPGQSLTLIATANQGSEATYESGFVIDKFPISRPNLTFSTLTVSNMSPEDSSIYLCSVALALETQYFGPGTRLLVL.

This clone occurred a few times. The V and J genes are TRBV11-2 and TRBJ2-5, with D possibly matching TRBD2 (6 bases). The CDR3 is 14 residues long. Per the germline V gene, CDR1 is SGHAT and CDR2 is FQNNGV. The V end was cut by 6 bases, the J end by 2 bases, with 13 bases between. This chain's CDR3 is CASRRLDQQETQYF. The CDR3 bases are TGTGCCAGCAGAAGACTAGACCAACAAGAGACCCAGTACTTC. The full variable domain, completed using reference TRBV11-2 and TRBJ2-5, is EAGVAQSPRYKIIEKRQSVAFWCNPISGHATLYWYQQILGQGPKLLIQFQNNGVVDDSQLPKDRFSAERLKGVDSTLKIQPAKLEDSAVYLCASRRLDQQETQYFGPGTRLLVL.

The chain employs TRBV25-1 and TRBJ1-2, with 11 nucleotides matching TRBD1. Per the germline V gene, CDR1 is MGHDK and CDR2 is SYGVNS. V trimming: 6 bases; J trimming: 8 bases; junction bases outside the gene matches: 5. The CDR3 has 13 amino acids. The CDR3 loop reads CASSLDRGRGYTF. CDR3 in DNA: TGTGCCAGCAGCCTGGACAGGGGGCGAGGCTACACCTTC.

J is TRBJ1-2 and V is TRBV4-3; TRBD1 agrees at 8 bases. The CDR3 totals 13 residues. The germline V gene encodes CDR1 LGHNA and CDR2 YSLEER. Trimming took 3 bases from V and 5 from J; bases not matched to a gene: 2. The CDR3 nucleotides read TGCGCCAGCAGCCAGCGGACAGGGTATGGCTACACCTTC. Its translation is CASSQRTGYGYTF.